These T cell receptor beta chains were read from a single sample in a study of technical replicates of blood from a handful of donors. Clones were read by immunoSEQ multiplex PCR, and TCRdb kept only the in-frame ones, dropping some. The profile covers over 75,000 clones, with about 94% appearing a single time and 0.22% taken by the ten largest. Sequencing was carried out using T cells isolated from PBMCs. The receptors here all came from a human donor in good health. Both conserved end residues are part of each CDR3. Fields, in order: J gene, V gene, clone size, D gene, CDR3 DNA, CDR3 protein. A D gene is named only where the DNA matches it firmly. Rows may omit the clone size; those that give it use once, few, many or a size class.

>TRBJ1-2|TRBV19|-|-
TGTGCCACTGACAGCTATGGCTACACCTTC
CATDSYGYTF
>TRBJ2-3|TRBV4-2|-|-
TGTGCCAGCAGCGTGGAGGCGGGCCGAAGGGACACAGATACGCAGTATTTT
CASSVEAGRRDTDTQYF
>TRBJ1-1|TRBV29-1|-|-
TGCAGCGTTGACCAGAACACTGAAGCTTTCTTT
CSVDQNTEAFF
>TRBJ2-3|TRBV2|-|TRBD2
TGTGCCAGCGCACTAGCGAATACGCAGTATTTT
CASALANTQYF
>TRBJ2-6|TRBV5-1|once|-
TGCGCCAGCAGCCCTATGAGCTCTGGGGCCAACGTCCTGACTTTC
CASSPMSSGANVLTF
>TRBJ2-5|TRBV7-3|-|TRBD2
TGTGCCAGCAGCTTAAGGCCGGGAGGCGTGGAGACCCAGTACTTC
CASSLRPGGVETQYF
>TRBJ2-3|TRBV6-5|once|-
TGTGCCAGCAGCCCGGGGGTTACCACAGATACGCAGTATTTT
CASSPGVTTDTQYF
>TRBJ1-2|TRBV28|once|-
TGTGCCAGCAGCCCCGTGTTAGGGGCCAACTATGGCTACACCTTC
CASSPVLGANYGYTF
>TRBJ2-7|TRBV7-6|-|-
TGTGCCAGCAGCCCCGGAGTTTCAGGGGCCTACGAGCAGTACTTC
CASSPGVSGAYEQYF
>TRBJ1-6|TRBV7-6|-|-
TGTGCCAGCAGCCCAGACGGCGGGCGGTCACCCCTCCACTTT
CASSPDGGRSPLHF
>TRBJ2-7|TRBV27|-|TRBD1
TGTGCCAGCAGTTTATCTGGCCCGGGACAGGGGTACTACGAGCAGTACTTC
CASSLSGPGQGYYEQYF
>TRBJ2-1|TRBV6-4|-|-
TGTGCCAGCAGTGACGGGTCGGGAGTTGTATATGAGCAGTTCTTC
CASSDGSGVVYEQFF
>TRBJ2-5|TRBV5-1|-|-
TGCGCCAGCAGCCCTTCCGGGGAGACCCAGTACTTC
CASSPSGETQYF
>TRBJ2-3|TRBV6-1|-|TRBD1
TGTGCCAGCAGGGGGGGACAGGGGGCCACAGATACGCAGTATTTT
CASRGGQGATDTQYF
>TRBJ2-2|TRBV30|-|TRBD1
TGTGCCTGGACGGACAGGGGGATGAGCGGGGAGCTGTTTTTT
CAWTDRGMSGELFF
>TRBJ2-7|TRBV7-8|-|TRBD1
TGTGCCAGCAGTATGCTCGCCTTAGGGACAGAATCCTACGAGCAGTACTTC
CASSMLALGTESYEQYF
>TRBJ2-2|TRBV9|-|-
TGTGCCAGCAGCGTTCACAGGGCCACGAACACCGGGGAGCTGTTTTTT
CASSVHRATNTGELFF
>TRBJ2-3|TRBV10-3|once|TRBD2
TGTGCCACCATGGTAGGGACTAGCGGCACAGATACGCAGTATTTT
CATMVGTSGTDTQYF
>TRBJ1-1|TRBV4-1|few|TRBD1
TGCGCCAGCAGCCAATCGTTAAACAGGGGATTGGACACTGAAGCTTTCTTT
CASSQSLNRGLDTEAFF
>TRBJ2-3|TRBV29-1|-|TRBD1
TGCAGCACATACCCAGGGGGCACGCAGTATTTT
CSTYPGGTQYF
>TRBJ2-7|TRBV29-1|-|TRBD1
TGCAGCGTTCCGGGACAGGGCTACGAGCAGTACTTC
CSVPGQGYEQYF
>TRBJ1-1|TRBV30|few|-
TGTGCCTGGAGTGTGTCACAGATGAACACTGAAGCTTTCTTT
CAWSVSQMNTEAFF
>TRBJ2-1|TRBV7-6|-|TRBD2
TGTGCCAGCAGCTTTCAAGGCTGGCTAGCGGGAGGCAATGAGCAGTTCTTC
CASSFQGWLAGGNEQFF
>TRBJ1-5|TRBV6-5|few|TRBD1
TGTGCCAGCAGTACAGGGACAGGGAATCAGCCCCAGCATTTT
CASSTGTGNQPQHF
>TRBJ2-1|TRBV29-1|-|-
TGCAGCGTTGCCACAGATTACTCCTACAATGAGCAGTTCTTC
CSVATDYSYNEQFF
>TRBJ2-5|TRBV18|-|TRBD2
TGTGCCAGCTCACCCTTCAAGCGGGGGGAGACATGGGGGGTCCAAGAGACCCAGTACTTC
CASSPFKRGETWGVQETQYF
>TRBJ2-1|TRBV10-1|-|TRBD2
TGCGCCAGCAGTATGGGACTAGCCGGTGATGAGCAGTTCTTC
CASSMGLAGDEQFF
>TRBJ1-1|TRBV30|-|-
TGTGCCTGGAACGAGGGGGGGACTTTCTTT
CAWNEGGTFF
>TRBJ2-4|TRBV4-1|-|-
TGCGCCAGCAGCCAATTGCGAGAGTTAAGCAAAAACATTCAGTACTTC
CASSQLRELSKNIQYF